A single sample gave rise to the 22 T cell receptor beta chains below, sequenced in a study of OX40 agonist ivuxolimab in advanced cancers. Only in-frame clones appear in the TCRdb table, and some are missing; sequencing was by immunoSEQ multiplex PCR. Of tens of thousands of clones in the sample, 92% were seen once. Sequencing was performed on CD4+ or CD8+ T cells sorted from blood, taken in a trial of the OX40 agonist ivuxolimab. These TCRs come from an adult with an advanced solid tumor such as melanoma, head and neck, liver or kidney cancer.

This clone was picked up one time. The V gene is TRBV5-5, the J gene TRBJ1-5; D gene unclear. The CDR3 runs 16 residues. V lost 0 bases, J lost 1 base, and 11 bases lay in between. Germline V gene data show CDR1 as SGHKS and CDR2 as YYEKEE (reference sequence). The CDR3 DNA sequence: TGTGCCAGCAGCTTGGGAGACACGCTAAGCAATCAGCCCCAGCATTTT. As protein: CASSLGDTLSNQPQHF.

The V and J genes are TRBV7-6 and TRBJ1-4; 8 bases are shared with TRBD1. The V gene end was trimmed by 3 bases and the J gene end by 5 bases; junction bases not matched to a gene: 2. The CDR3 is made up of 14 amino acids. The germline CDR1 and CDR2 sequences are SGHVS and FNYEAQ. CDR3 nucleotides: TGTGCCAGCAGCTTCCGGGACAGGAATGAAAAACTGTTTTTT. Translated, it gives CASSFRDRNEKLFF.

V and J are TRBV5-1 and TRBJ2-7; TRBD1 matches at 7 bases. Trimming took 6 bases from V and 2 from J; bases not matched to a gene: 5. CDR3 length equals 13 residues. Per germline, CDR1 SGHRS and CDR2 YFSETQ. The DNA for the CDR3 is TGCGCCAGCATGGGCAGGGGGACCTACGAGCAGTACTTC. Its protein product is CASMGRGTYEQYF.

V is TRBV23-1 and J is TRBJ2-7; no reliable D call. TRBV23-1 is given ORF status, its function remaining uncertain. Trimming took 2 bases from V and 2 from J, leaving 19 bases between them. CDR3 length: 17 residues. The CDR3: CASSQPVRYSMTYEQYF. The CDR3 DNA reads TGCGCCAGCAGTCAACCGGTCCGCTATTCGATGACCTACGAGCAGTACTTC.

The rearrangement links TRBV5-1 to TRBJ1-2; D is possibly TRBD1 (6 bases). This CDR3 spans 14 amino acids. Per germline, CDR1 SGHRS and CDR2 YFSETQ. Trimming removed 2 bases from V and 5 bases from J, with 13 bases in between. The CDR3 bases are TGCGCCAGCAGCTTTCGGACAGTCGGGTATGGCTACACCTTC. Encoded protein: CASSFRTVGYGYTF.

The chain couples TRBV5-1 to TRBJ2-7, with TRBD1 matching over 10 bases. Losses at the gene ends were 4 bases for V and 5 bases for J; bases not matched to a gene: 9. Germline CDR1 reads SGHRS; CDR2 reads YFSETQ. This CDR3 is built from 15 residues. The CDR3 DNA reads as TGCGCCAGCAGCCTACCCCGGGACAGGGGTAACGAGCAGTACTTC. The encoded protein is CASSLPRDRGNEQYF.

This clone has only one observation. The chain links TRBV13 to TRBJ2-7; no firm D call. From germline, CDR1 is PRHDT and CDR2 FYEKMQ (reference sequence). CDR3 length: 16 residues. Trimming took off 1 base at V and 0 bases at J, with 13 bases between the two ends. The CDR3 coding sequence is TGTGCCAGCAGCTTAGTTGGCGGAGTAAGCTCCTACGAGCAGTACTTC. Amino acids: CASSLVGGVSSYEQYF.

V usage is TRBV5-1 and J usage is TRBJ1-1; the D is unclear. The CDR3 is 13 amino acids. The ends were cut back, 0 bases at V and 1 base at J, with 4 bases in the middle. Germline values: CDR1 SGHRS, CDR2 YFSETQ. This CDR3 reads CASSLDENTEAFF. The CDR3 nucleotides read TGCGCCAGCAGCTTGGACGAGAACACTGAAGCTTTCTTT.

V and J are TRBV10-1 and TRBJ2-7; D remains ambiguous. CDR3 length equals 13 residues. Germline V gene data show CDR1 as WNHNN and CDR2 as SYGVQD (reference sequence). The germline V and J ends were trimmed by 3 bases and 0 bases, with 6 bases remaining between them. The CDR3 sequence: CASSDPSSYEQYF. The CDR3 nucleotides read TGCGCCAGCAGTGACCCTAGCTCCTACGAGCAGTACTTC.

The chain couples TRBV7-9 to TRBJ2-7, with 9 bases that match TRBD2. V lost 3 bases to trimming and J lost 6 bases; unmatched junction nucleotides: 6. Germline V CDR1 and CDR2: SEHNR, FQNEAQ (reference sequence). This CDR3 spans 14 amino acids. CDR3 sequence reads: CASSLQTSGTEQYF. CDR3 bases: TGTGCCAGCAGCTTGCAGACTAGCGGAACCGAGCAGTACTTC.

This clone occurred a few times. V and J are TRBV7-2 and TRBJ2-1; 7 bases fit TRBD1. V shed 3 bases, J shed 0 bases, and the junction held 2 bases outside the gene matches. Germline V gives CDR1 SGHTA, CDR2 FQGNSA. This CDR3 comprises 15 residues. Written as DNA, the CDR3 is TGTGCCAGCAGCTTTAGACAGGGCTCCTACAATGAGCAGTTCTTC. This gives the protein CASSFRQGSYNEQFF.

The genes are TRBV11-3 and TRBJ2-2; TRBD2 agrees at 10 bases. V was pared by 0 bases and J by 5 bases, with 6 bases of the junction left unmatched. Germline CDR1 reads SGHNT; CDR2 reads YENEEA. The length of the CDR3 is 17 residues. CDR3 in amino acids: CASSLELAGTVTGELFF. DNA for the CDR3: TGTGCCAGCAGCTTAGAACTAGCGGGAACGGTTACCGGGGAGCTGTTTTTT.

This chain connects TRBV2 to TRBJ2-1; 9 positions match TRBD2. From germline, CDR1 is SNHLY and CDR2 FYNNEI. The V segment lost 4 bases and the J segment 5 bases; nucleotides outside the gene matches: 6. The CDR3 has 15 residues. CDR3 in amino acids: CASSGGLAGNNEQFF. The CDR3 nucleotides read TGTGCCAGCAGTGGCGGCCTAGCGGGAAACAATGAGCAGTTCTTC.

V usage is TRBV27 and J usage is TRBJ1-2; no firm D call. The CDR3 is 14 residues long. The germline CDR1 and CDR2 sequences are MNHEY and SMNVEV (reference sequence). V was pared by 2 bases and J by 7 bases, with 14 bases between. The CDR3 DNA reads TGTGCCAGCAGTTTAACTGCTGGGCTTGGTGGCTACACCTTC. It codes for CASSLTAGLGGYTF.

V gene TRBV9 combines with J gene TRBJ2-1, with 11 bases lining up with TRBD2. Trimming removed 0 bases from V and 9 bases from J; junction bases left unmatched: 5. In germline, CDR1 is SGDLS, CDR2 YYNGEE. This CDR3 is built from 15 residues. The CDR3 loop reads CASSVVGTSGGEQFF. In DNA form, the CDR3 reads TGTGCCAGCAGCGTAGTGGGGACTAGCGGCGGTGAGCAGTTCTTC.

V gene TRBV6-1 combines with J gene TRBJ1-2, with 7 bases matching TRBD1. This CDR3 has 13 residues. With V trimmed by 5 bases and J by 4 bases, 4 bases remained unmatched. Germline values: CDR1 MNHNS, CDR2 SASEGT. DNA of the CDR3: TGTGCCAGCAGTTCAGGGGGAGTCTATGGCTACACCTTC. It is translated as CASSSGGVYGYTF.

The chain is built from TRBV6-4 and TRBJ2-3; TRBD2 agrees at 9 bases. The V segment lost 6 bases and the J segment 2 bases; nucleotides outside the gene matches: 15. The germline gives CDR1 MRHNA, CDR2 SNTAGT. The CDR3 runs to 18 residues. The CDR3 DNA follows: TGTGCCAGCAGGGACACCCTTCCTAGCGGGGAAATCACAGATACGCAGTATTTT. This encodes CASRDTLPSGEITDTQYF.

The rearrangement joins TRBV19 to TRBJ2-2; the D gene is possibly TRBD1 (5 bases). The CDR3 spans 14 residues. Germline CDR1 and CDR2: LNHDA and SQIVND (reference sequence). Deletions cut 6 bases from V and 1 base from J, with 9 bases between. The CDR3 reads CASRLQGNTGELFF. CDR3 coding DNA: TGTGCCAGTAGATTGCAGGGGAACACCGGGGAGCTGTTTTTT.

V gene TRBV5-6 combines with J gene TRBJ2-6; D is possibly TRBD1 (6 bases). The CDR3 spans 14 residues. V dropped 6 bases and J dropped 0 bases, with 7 bases sitting between them. CDR1 and CDR2 from the germline V gene are SGHDT and YYEEEE. The CDR3 bases are TGTGCCAGCACAGGGGTCTCTGGGGCCAACGTCCTGACTTTC. Translating it yields CASTGVSGANVLTF.

The chain has TRBV7-2 and TRBJ2-7; the D gene is possibly TRBD1 (6 bases). The CDR3 is made up of 15 amino acids. Germline assignment: CDR1 SGHTA and CDR2 FQGNSA. Trimming stripped 1 base from V and 1 base from J, with 11 bases between. Here the CDR3 reads CASSLGQVLSYEQYF. For the CDR3, the DNA is TGTGCCAGCAGCTTAGGACAGGTGCTTTCCTACGAGCAGTACTTC.

The chain couples TRBV7-9 to TRBJ2-3; D may be TRBD2 (6 bases). Trimming left V 4 bases short and J 2 bases short, with 10 bases between. Germline CDR1 SEHNR, CDR2 FQNEAQ (reference sequence). The CDR3 loop spans 14 amino acids. The CDR3 loop is CASSSGTSTDTQYF. CDR3 nucleotide sequence: TGTGCCAGCAGCTCCGGGACTTCCACAGATACGCAGTATTTT.

The chain recombines TRBV19 with TRBJ1-5, with 8 bases aligning to TRBD1. The CDR3 totals 15 residues. CDR1 and CDR2 from the germline V gene are LNHDA and SQIVND (reference sequence). V dropped 3 bases and J dropped 0; count of bases not matched to a gene: 1. CDR3: CASSIGQGSNQPQHF. The CDR3 DNA reads TGTGCCAGTAGTATTGGACAGGGTAGCAATCAGCCCCAGCATTTT.